Sequencing of this T cell receptor (beta chain) was carried out in a study of shared clonotypes between healthy human individuals. Overall study results and limits: Specimens sampled were limited to blood, with tissue repertoires likely differing. Generation probabilities were higher for clonotypes shared across all four sorted-subset donors than for unshared ones.

CD45RO negativity and positive selection for CCR7 defined naive CD8 cells, a population that excluded terminally differentiated effector memory CD45RA+ cells. Healthy HIV-negative adults without recent acute infections or vaccinations served as donors. This CDR3 region has 13 residues. Looked up from germline, CDR1 is MNHNS and CDR2 is SASEGT. V shed 8 bases and J shed 3 bases, with 13 bases lying between them. In the case of this clone: The antigen is undetermined.

Repertoires were generated with immunoSEQ multiplex PCR, while TCRdb's copy carries only in-frame clones and drops some. Seen here are roughly 2.1 million clones, approximately 94% observed once, and the top ten hold roughly 1.8%. The J gene is TRBJ1-1, the V gene TRBV6-1, with unresolved D. The source material was naive CD8+ T cells from PBMCs. This sequence originates from a young man in good health. Some clones in this sample may be carry-over from other donors' samples. CDR3 nucleotides: TGTGCCAGCTCATTGGACCAGTACACTGAAGCTTTCTTT. Translation gives CASSLDQYTEAFF.